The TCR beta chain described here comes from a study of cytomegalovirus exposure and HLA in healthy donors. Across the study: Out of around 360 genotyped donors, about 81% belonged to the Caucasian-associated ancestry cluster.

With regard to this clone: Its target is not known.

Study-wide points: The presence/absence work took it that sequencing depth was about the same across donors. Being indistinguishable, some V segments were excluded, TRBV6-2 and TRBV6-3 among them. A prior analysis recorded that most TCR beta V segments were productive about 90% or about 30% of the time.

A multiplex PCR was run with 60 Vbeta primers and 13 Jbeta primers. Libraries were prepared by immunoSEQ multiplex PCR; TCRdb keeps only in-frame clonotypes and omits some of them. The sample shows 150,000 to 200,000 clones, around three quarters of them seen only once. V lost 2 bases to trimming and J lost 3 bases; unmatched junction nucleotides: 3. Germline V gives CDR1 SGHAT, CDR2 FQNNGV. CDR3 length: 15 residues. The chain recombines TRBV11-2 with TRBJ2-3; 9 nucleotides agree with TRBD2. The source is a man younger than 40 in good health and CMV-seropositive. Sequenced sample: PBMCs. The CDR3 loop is CASSLRLAGTDTQYF. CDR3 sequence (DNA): TGTGCCAGCAGCTTAAGGCTAGCGGGGACAGATACGCAGTATTTT.